This T cell receptor (beta chain) was identified in a study of cytomegalovirus exposure and HLA in healthy donors. Study context: In a previous analysis, 100 million to 140 million unique TCR beta sequences were found from some 180 million T cells.

As regards this clone: Its antigen is still unknown. This CDR3 is also generated by other DNA sequences in the sample.

J lost 7 bases, V lost 4 bases, and 5 bases had no gene match. The CDR3 runs 14 residues. The germline V gene has CDR1 SGHNT and CDR2 YYREEE (reference sequence). 60 Vbeta and 13 Jbeta primers were used in PCR. Measured with immunoSEQ multiplex PCR; TCRdb has only the in-frame clones, and not every one. The sample records around 200,000 clones, over 70% being singletons. The study, taken as a whole, reports: Within the data, a cluster of highly shared sequence variants was likely a sequencing artifact.

The sample consisted of PBMCs. The chain employs TRBV5-4 and TRBJ1-4, with TRBD1 matching 9 bases. The sequence derives from a woman aged 60 to 75 in good health and CMV-seropositive. The CDR3: CASSPGTGTEKLFF. CDR3 sequence (DNA): TGTGCCAGCAGCCCCGGGACAGGGACTGAAAAACTGTTTTTT.